This T cell receptor beta chain was sequenced in a study of blood T cell repertoires in COVID-19. Study details: Acute and convalescent COVID-19 specimens originated in the United States, Italy and Spain. Sample material is recorded as cDNA or gDNA derived from T cells, B-cell-depleted T cells, or PBMCs.

In the study's own analysis: Estimation of nucleated cell counts was performed using reference gene primer amplification. Repertoires were generated with immunoSEQ multiplex PCR, while TCRdb's copy carries only in-frame clones and drops some. D and trimming come from the DNA, and the V and J calls and clone size come from that table. The sample yields a few hundred thousand clones, around 90% seen once. Germline-derived CDR1 and CDR2 are MGHRA and YSYEKL. The CDR3 has 15 residues. V lost 3 bases, J lost 5 bases, and 13 bases lay in between. The V and J genes are TRBV4-1 and TRBJ2-2; maybe TRBD2 (6 bases). The TCR was taken from a woman in her forties or fifties with COVID-19, enrolled during active disease. The sequenced material came from peripheral blood. The chain's CDR3 is CASSQSAGPTGELFF. CDR3 nucleotide sequence: TGCGCCAGCAGCCAGTCGGCGGGACCGACCGGGGAGCTGTTTTTT.